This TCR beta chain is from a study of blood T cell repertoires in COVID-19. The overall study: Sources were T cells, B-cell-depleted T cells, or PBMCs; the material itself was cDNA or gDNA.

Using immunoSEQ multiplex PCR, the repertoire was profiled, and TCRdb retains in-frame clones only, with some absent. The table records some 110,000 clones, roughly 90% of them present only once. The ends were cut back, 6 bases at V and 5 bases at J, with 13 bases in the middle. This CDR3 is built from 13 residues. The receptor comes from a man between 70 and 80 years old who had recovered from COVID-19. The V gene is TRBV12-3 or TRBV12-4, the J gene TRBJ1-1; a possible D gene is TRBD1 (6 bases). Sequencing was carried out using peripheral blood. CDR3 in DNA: TGTGCCAGCAGCACTCAGGGGCGGACTGAAGCTTTCTTT. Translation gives CASSTQGRTEAFF.